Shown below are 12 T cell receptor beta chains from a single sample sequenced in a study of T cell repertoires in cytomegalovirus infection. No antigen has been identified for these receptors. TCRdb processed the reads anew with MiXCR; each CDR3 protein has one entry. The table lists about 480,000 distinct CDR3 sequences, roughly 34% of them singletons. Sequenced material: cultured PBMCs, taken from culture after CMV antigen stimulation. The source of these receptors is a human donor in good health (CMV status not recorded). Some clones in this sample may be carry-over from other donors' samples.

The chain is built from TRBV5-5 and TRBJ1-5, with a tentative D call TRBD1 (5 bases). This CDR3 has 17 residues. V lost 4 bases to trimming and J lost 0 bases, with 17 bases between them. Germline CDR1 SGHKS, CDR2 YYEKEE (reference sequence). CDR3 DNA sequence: TGTGCCAGCAGCACTTCGACCGGGACCCCTAGCAATCAGCCCCAGCATTTT. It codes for CASSTSTGTPSNQPQHF.

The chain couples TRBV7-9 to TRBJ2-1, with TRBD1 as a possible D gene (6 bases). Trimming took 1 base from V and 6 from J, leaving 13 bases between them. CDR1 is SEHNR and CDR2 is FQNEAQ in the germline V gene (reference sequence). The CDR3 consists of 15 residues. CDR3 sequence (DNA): TGTGCCAGCAGCTTAGGACAGGAGAACATCAATGAGCAGTTCTTC. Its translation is CASSLGQENINEQFF.

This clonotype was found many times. In DNA, the CDR3 is TGTGCCAGCAGCTTACTAGCGGGAGGGTACAATGAGCAGTTCTTC. Encoded protein: CASSLLAGGYNEQFF. The chain combines TRBV7-2 with TRBJ2-1, with 12 bases aligning to TRBD2. Trimming took 2 bases from V and 4 from J; bases not matched to a gene: 0. CDR3 length: 15 residues. Germline V CDR1 and CDR2: SGHTA, FQGNSA.

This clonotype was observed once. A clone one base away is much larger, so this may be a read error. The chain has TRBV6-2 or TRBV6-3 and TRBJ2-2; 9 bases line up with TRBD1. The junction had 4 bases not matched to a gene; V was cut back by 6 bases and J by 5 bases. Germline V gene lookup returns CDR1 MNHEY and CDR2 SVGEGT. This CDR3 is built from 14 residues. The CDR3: CASSTGTGTGELFF. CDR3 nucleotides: TGTGCCAGCAGCACCGGGACAGGGACCGGGGAGCTGTTTTTT.

As DNA, the CDR3 is TGTGCCAGCAGTTACACCAAGACAGGGCTCAAAAACATTCAGTACTTC. Translating it yields CASSYTKTGLKNIQYF. The rearrangement uses TRBV6-2 or TRBV6-3 and TRBJ2-4; 7 bases align to TRBD1. Trimming removed 2 bases from V and 3 bases from J; junction bases left unmatched: 7. Germline CDR1 is MNHEY and CDR2 is SVGEGT. The CDR3 totals 16 residues.

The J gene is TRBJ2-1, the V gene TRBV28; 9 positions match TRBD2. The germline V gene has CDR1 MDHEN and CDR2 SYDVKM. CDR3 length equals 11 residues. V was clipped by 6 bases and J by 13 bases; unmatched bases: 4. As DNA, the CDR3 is TGTGCCAGCAGCAGAGCGGGAGGTCAGTTCTTC. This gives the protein CASSRAGGQFF.

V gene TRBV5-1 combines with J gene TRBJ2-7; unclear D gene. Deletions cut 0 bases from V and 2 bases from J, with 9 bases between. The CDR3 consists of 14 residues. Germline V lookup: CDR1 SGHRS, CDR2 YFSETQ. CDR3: CASSLVGETYEQYF. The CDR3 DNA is TGCGCCAGCAGCTTGGTTGGGGAAACCTACGAGCAGTACTTC.

CDR3 bases: TGCGCCAGCAGCCAAAGCCAGGCGAATTCACCCCTCCACTTT. It specifies CASSQSQANSPLHF. The chain combines TRBV4-3 with TRBJ1-6, with no clear D. The CDR3 has 14 residues. V lost 2 bases and J lost 7, with 9 bases in between. From germline, CDR1 is LGHNA and CDR2 YSLEER.

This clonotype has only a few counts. The CDR3 DNA reads as TGTGCCAGCAGCCTCCCCTCCAACACCATATATTTT. It translates to CASSLPSNTIYF. This sequence joins TRBV7-2 and TRBJ1-3; D not certain. V was trimmed by 5 bases and J by 7 bases, leaving 9 bases between them. CDR3 length: 12 amino acids. Germline V lookup: CDR1 SGHTA, CDR2 FQGNSA. The complete variable domain, with remaining parts taken from reference TRBV7-2 and TRBJ1-3, reads GAGVSQSPSNKVTEKGKDVELRCDPISGHTALYWYRQSLGQGLEFLIYFQGNSAPDKSGLPSDRFSAERTGGSVSTLTIQRTQQEDSAVYLCASSLPSNTIYFGEGSWLTVV.

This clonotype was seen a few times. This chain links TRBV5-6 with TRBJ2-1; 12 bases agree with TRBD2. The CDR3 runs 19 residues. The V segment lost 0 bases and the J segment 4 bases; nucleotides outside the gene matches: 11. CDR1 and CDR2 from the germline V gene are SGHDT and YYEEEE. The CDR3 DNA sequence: TGTGCCAGCAGCTTGGTGGGCAGTTGGACTAGCGGGGAATACAATGAGCAGTTCTTC. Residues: CASSLVGSWTSGEYNEQFF.

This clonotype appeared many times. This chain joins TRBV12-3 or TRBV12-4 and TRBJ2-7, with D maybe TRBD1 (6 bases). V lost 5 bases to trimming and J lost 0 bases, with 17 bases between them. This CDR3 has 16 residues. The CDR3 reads CASSPRTAKFSYEQYF. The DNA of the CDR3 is TGTGCCAGCAGTCCCAGGACAGCCAAGTTCTCCTACGAGCAGTACTTC.

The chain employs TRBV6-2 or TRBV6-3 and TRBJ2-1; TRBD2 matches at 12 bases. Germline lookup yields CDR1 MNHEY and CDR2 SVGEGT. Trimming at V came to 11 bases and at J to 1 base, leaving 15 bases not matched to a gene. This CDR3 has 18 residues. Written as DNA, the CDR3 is TGTGCCGGCACCCCAGGAACCGGACTAGCGGGATCCTACAATGAGCAGTTCTTC. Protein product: CAGTPGTGLAGSYNEQFF.